Following are 8 T cell receptor beta chains from one sample sequenced in a study of T cells after yellow fever vaccination. One entry per CDR3 protein, called by TCRdb with MiXCR from the 5' RACE reads. The sample carries about 370,000 distinct CDR3 sequences, under 14% recorded once. Sequenced here: PBMCs, sampled on the day of the first yellow fever vaccination. These receptors were taken from a man younger than 35 who received the YFV17D yellow fever vaccine.

This clonotype was seen more than once but under ten times. The V and J genes are TRBV29-1 and TRBJ2-7, with D perhaps matching TRBD1 (6 bases). Trimming pared 2 bases from V and 4 bases from J, leaving 9 bases between. The CDR3 runs to 12 residues. In germline, CDR1 is SQVTM, CDR2 ANQGSEA. In DNA, the CDR3 is TGCAGCGTTGAAACTGACAGGTACGAGCAGTACTTC. Encoded protein: CSVETDRYEQYF.

This clonotype was picked up many times. The chain carries TRBV19 and TRBJ1-4, with D unresolved. The ends were cut back, 5 bases at V and 10 bases at J, with 11 bases in the middle. The CDR3 extends over 12 amino acids. Germline lookup yields CDR1 LNHDA and CDR2 SQIVND (reference sequence). The CDR3 coding sequence is TGTGCCAGTAGTGGACTCGACGGAAAACTGTTTTTT. This codes for CASSGLDGKLFF.

This clonotype was counted only a few times. The chain has TRBV19 and TRBJ2-1; 7 nucleotides match TRBD1. CDR3 length: 15 residues. With 5 bases clipped from V and 7 bases from J, the junction kept 11 bases outside the gene matches. Germline-derived CDR1 and CDR2 are LNHDA and SQIVND (reference sequence). CDR3 bases: TGTGCCAGTAGTTCCCAGGGGGTAGGGTGGAATGAGCAGTTCTTC. Amino acid sequence: CASSSQGVGWNEQFF.

In its sample, this clonotype was seen a few times. The rearrangement links TRBV11-1 to TRBJ2-7; 7 bases fit TRBD1. Per germline, CDR1 SGHAT and CDR2 FQDESV (reference sequence). Trimming at V came to 7 bases and at J to 1 base, leaving 13 bases not matched to a gene. The CDR3 runs to 16 residues. Here the CDR3 reads CASTDAGRGLSYEQYF. The CDR3 DNA sequence: TGTGCCAGCACCGACGCCGGAAGGGGGCTATCCTACGAGCAGTACTTC. Filled out from reference TRBV11-1 and TRBJ2-7, the complete variable domain reads EAEVAQSPRYKITEKSQAVAFWCDPISGHATLYWYRQILGQGPELLVQFQDESVVDDSQLPKDRFSAERLKGVDSTLKIQPAELGDSAMYLCASTDAGRGLSYEQYFGPGTRLTVT.

The J gene is TRBJ1-4, the V gene TRBV4-1; D remains ambiguous. The germline V and J ends were trimmed by 1 base and 1 base, with 7 bases remaining between them. The CDR3 consists of 15 residues. Germline CDR1 reads MGHRA; CDR2 reads YSYEKL. This CDR3 is CASSQVFVTNEKLFF. The CDR3, as DNA: TGCGCCAGCAGCCAAGTTTTCGTAACTAATGAAAAACTGTTTTTT.

This clonotype has more than one count but fewer than ten. CDR3 region: CASSRAWDTDTQYF. In nucleotides, the CDR3 is TGTGCCAGCAGCCGGGCGTGGGACACAGATACGCAGTATTTT. This chain links TRBV7-2 with TRBJ2-3; D is ambiguous. Trimming left V 5 bases short and J 2 bases short, with 11 bases between. Germline V lookup: CDR1 SGHTA, CDR2 FQGNSA. This CDR3 contains 14 residues.

Details on this clonotype: At one end, the junction sequence differs from germline, possibly due to a read error. The V and J genes are TRBV20-1 and TRBJ1-1; D remains unclear. Germline assignment: CDR1 DFQATT and CDR2 SNEGSKA (reference sequence). The CDR3 runs to 13 residues. The DNA of the CDR3 is TGCAGTGGTAGAGAAGGCGGGGTTACTGAAGCTTTCTTT. Its translation: CSGREGGVTEAFF.

In regard to this clonotype: One end of the junction is discordant with germline, which a read error may explain. The chain employs TRBV4-2 and TRBJ2-1; maybe TRBD1 (5 bases). This CDR3 has 15 amino acids. Germline assignment: CDR1 LGHNA and CDR2 YNFKEQ. CDR3 loop: CACSQGSQGSNEQFF. Written as DNA, the CDR3 is TGTGCCTGCAGCCAAGGATCCCAGGGTTCTAATGAGCAGTTCTTC.